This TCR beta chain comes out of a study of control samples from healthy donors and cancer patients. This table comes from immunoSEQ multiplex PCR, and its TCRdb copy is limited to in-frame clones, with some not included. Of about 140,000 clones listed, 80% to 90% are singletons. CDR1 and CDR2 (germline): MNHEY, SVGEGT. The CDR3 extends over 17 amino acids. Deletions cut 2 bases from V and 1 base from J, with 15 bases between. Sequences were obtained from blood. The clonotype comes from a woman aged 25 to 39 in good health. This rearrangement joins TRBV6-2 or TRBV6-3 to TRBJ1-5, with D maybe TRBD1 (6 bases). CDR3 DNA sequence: TGTGCCAGCAGTTACACTCCTGGGGGCGCAAGCAATCAGCCCCAGCATTTT. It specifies CASSYTPGGASNQPQHF.